The sequence of this TCR beta chain was determined in a study of T cells in Graves' hyperthyroidism and ophthalmopathy. Across the whole study: Peripheral blood was acquired at first diagnosis, ahead of any therapy whatsoever.

Trimming left V 1 base short and J 17 bases short, with 15 bases between. Germline CDR1 reads MGHRA; CDR2 reads YSYEKL. This CDR3 comprises 13 residues. Duration under 3 months, a NOSPECS grade of at least 4, and a Clinical Activity Score of at least 3 characterized the ophthalmopathy patients. Exclusion criteria comprised uncontrolled infection, other autoimmune disease, pregnancy or lactation. Template material for amplifying TCR beta CDR3 regions consisted of RNA transcripts. When the TCR CDR3 underwent first-round RT-PCR, the HTBI primer set was used. MiXCR was run by TCRdb on the multiplex PCR reads, yielding one entry per CDR3 protein. Of some 570,000 distinct CDR3 sequences in the sample, 12% to 15% were seen once. The table lists this clonotype with a few counts.

Material: blood. The clonotype comes from a woman aged 18-29 years with Graves' ophthalmopathy. The chain uses TRBV4-1 and TRBJ1-6; perhaps TRBD1 as D (6 bases). The CDR3 DNA follows: TGCGCCAGCAGCCAAGTTCTAACAGGGCCCATCCACTTT. This translates into CASSQVLTGPIHF.